This TCR beta chain stems from a study of blood T cell repertoires in COVID-19. Whole-study context: The origin of the acute and convalescent COVID-19 samples was the United States, Italy and Spain. T cells, B-cell-depleted T cells, or PBMCs provided the cDNA or gDNA that served as material.

Germline-derived CDR1 and CDR2 are SEHNR and FQNEAQ (reference sequence). The J segment lost 7 bases and the V segment lost 3 bases, leaving 8 bases of the junction unmatched. The CDR3 spans 15 residues. Authors' methods: Amplification with reference gene primers provided the estimates of nucleated cell counts. Profiling relied on immunoSEQ multiplex PCR, and the TCRdb table lists in-frame clones only, not all of them. V and J calls and clone size are given by that table; D and trimming were obtained from the DNA. Here the sample spans around 200,000 clones, approximately 87% being singletons. The sequence derives from a man aged 60 to 75 who had recovered from COVID-19. The V gene is TRBV7-9, the J gene TRBJ2-1; 8 nucleotides line up with TRBD2. The sample consisted of peripheral blood. This CDR3 reads CASSLGGLAENEQFF. The DNA for the CDR3 is TGTGCCAGCAGCTTGGGTGGACTAGCTGAAAATGAGCAGTTCTTC.